The source of this TCR beta chain is a study of CD8+ T cells in alopecia areata. Regarding the study as a whole: Sequences from scalp samples also cover resident alphabeta T cells of normal skin.

Following RNA extraction, reverse transcription yielded cDNA that acted as the sequencing template. Sequencing was performed with immunoSEQ multiplex PCR; in TCRdb, only in-frame clones are kept and a portion is missing. In the table there are 120,000 or so clones, 47% of which are singletons. This CDR3 contains 14 residues. The V gene's germline CDR1 is SGHDN and CDR2 FVKESK. V lost 5 bases to trimming and J lost 6 bases, with 17 bases between them. This clone was observed a handful of times. Its target is unknown. Sorting of CD4+ and CD8+ T cells was performed on PBMCs. The clonotype was recovered from a human donor with alopecia areata. Sequencing was done on a sample of NKG2D-low CD8+ T cells sorted from blood. This chain uses TRBV14 with TRBJ2-7; TRBD1 is a possible D gene (6 bases). Here the CDR3 reads CASSWGTPPLEQYF. In DNA form, the CDR3 reads TGTGCCAGCAGCTGGGGGACACCTCCTCTCGAGCAGTACTTC.